This entry lists 17 T cell receptor beta chains sequenced from one sample in a study of CD8+CD57+ T cells in acquired aplastic anemia. Genomic DNA acted as the template from which TCR beta VDJ combination and CDR3 sequence profiling were carried out. Via MiXCR, TCRdb re-called the reads, giving one row per CDR3 protein. The profile shows 50,000 to 65,000 distinct CDR3 sequences, 57% of them singletons. CD8+CD57+ cell expansion, shown by flow cytometry, had occurred in the patients selected for sequencing. Source material: sorted CD4+, CD8+, or CD8+CD57+ T cells (not recorded which) from PBMCs. These receptors were collected from a human donor with aplastic anemia.

This clonotype was observed a single time. The V call is TRBV20-1, the J call TRBJ2-7; D unclear. This CDR3 region has 13 residues. Germline values: CDR1 DFQATT, CDR2 SNEGSKA (reference sequence). V lost 3 bases to trimming and J lost 0 bases, with 9 bases between them. This CDR3 is CSARETLSYEQYF. DNA of the CDR3: TGCAGTGCTAGGGAAACTCTCTCCTACGAGCAGTACTTC.

V and J are TRBV11-2 and TRBJ2-2; D perhaps matches TRBD1 (6 bases). The germline CDR1 and CDR2 sequences are SGHAT and FQNNGV. The V end was cut by 5 bases, the J end by 1 base, with 11 bases between. The CDR3 is 15 amino acids. DNA for the CDR3: TGTGCCAGCAGCCTGATGACAGGGAACACCGGGGAGCTGTTTTTT. Its translation: CASSLMTGNTGELFF.

The chain links TRBV29-1 to TRBJ2-1; TRBD2 agrees at 11 bases. Losses at the gene ends were 7 bases for V and 5 bases for J; bases not matched to a gene: 7. The CDR3 is 14 residues long. CDR1 is SQVTM, CDR2 ANQGSEA, per germline. In nucleotides, the CDR3 is TGCAGCGAATCTAGCGGGGGGCGCAACAATGAGCAGTTCTTC. It is translated as CSESSGGRNNEQFF.

This clonotype was seen more than once but under ten times. This chain uses TRBV25-1 with TRBJ2-1; D not resolved. This CDR3 contains 16 residues. Germline V gives CDR1 MGHDK, CDR2 SYGVNS. Trimming stripped 0 bases from V and 4 bases from J, with 13 bases between. The CDR3: CASSEYSRQFYNEQFF. DNA for the CDR3: TGTGCCAGCAGTGAATATTCCAGACAATTTTACAATGAGCAGTTCTTC.

The rearrangement links TRBV9 to TRBJ1-2; D is unresolved. Trimming removed 0 bases at V and 4 bases at J, with 13 bases between. Germline V gene data show CDR1 as SGDLS and CDR2 as YYNGEE. The length of the CDR3 is 15 residues. Here the CDR3 reads CASSVGGDGVYGYTF. The CDR3 nucleotides are TGTGCCAGCAGCGTAGGGGGAGATGGCGTCTATGGCTACACCTTC.

The chain carries TRBV10-3 and TRBJ1-2; 7 positions match TRBD1. The CDR3 contains 15 residues. Germline V gives CDR1 ENHRY, CDR2 SYGVKD. The V segment lost 0 bases and the J segment 2 bases; nucleotides outside the gene matches: 3. The CDR3, as DNA: TGTGCCATCAGTGAGTCGACAGGGAAGAACTATGGCTACACCTTC. Translating it yields CAISESTGKNYGYTF.

This clonotype has a count of ten or more. The V call is TRBV4-2, the J call TRBJ1-1; D call uncertain. Trimming left V 0 bases short and J 0 bases short, with 8 bases between. Germline V gives CDR1 LGHNA, CDR2 YNFKEQ. The CDR3 is made up of 15 amino acids. CDR3 DNA: TGTGCCAGCAGCCAAGATTTGCAGATGAACACTGAAGCTTTCTTT. As protein: CASSQDLQMNTEAFF.

This clonotype was recorded at least ten times. The rearrangement joins TRBV6-1 to TRBJ2-7; the D gene is possibly TRBD1 (7 bases). Germline lookup yields CDR1 MNHNS and CDR2 SASEGT. The length of the CDR3 is 14 residues. V was cut by 7 bases and J by 9 bases, with 22 bases left in between. CDR3 in amino acids: CASTHQGGRGPQYV. The CDR3 DNA sequence: TGTGCCAGCACCCATCAGGGGGGACGGGGTCCGCAGTACGTC.

This clonotype was picked up one time. One junction end disagrees with the germline gene, perhaps due to a read error. The V call is TRBV25-1, the J call TRBJ2-3; D is uncertain. The germline V gene has CDR1 MGHDK and CDR2 SYGVNS. The CDR3 consists of 14 residues. CDR3 protein: CASSEDDSTDTQYF. CDR3 coding DNA: TGTGCCAGTAGTGAGGACGATAGCACAGATACGCAGTATTTT.

The rearrangement joins TRBV2 to TRBJ2-7; D is possibly TRBD1 (6 bases). Germline lookup yields CDR1 SNHLY and CDR2 FYNNEI. Trimming cost V 2 bases and J 3 bases, with 20 bases left between them. The CDR3 is 17 residues long. This CDR3 reads CASSESDFSGERYEQYF. Here the CDR3 DNA reads TGTGCCAGCAGTGAATCCGATTTTTCAGGGGAACGCTACGAGCAGTACTTC.

The chain is built from TRBV20-1 and TRBJ2-3; D remains unclear. This CDR3 is built from 13 residues. The germline V gene encodes CDR1 DFQATT and CDR2 SNEGSKA (reference sequence). Trimming cost V 3 bases and J 2 bases, with 9 bases left between them. Here the CDR3 DNA reads TGCAGTGCTAGCCGTGACCCCACAGATACGCAGTATTTT. Its translation: CSASRDPTDTQYF.

The chain uses TRBV4-1 and TRBJ1-3; D may be TRBD1 (6 bases). The CDR3 loop spans 15 amino acids. V was pared by 4 bases and J by 2 bases, with 12 bases between. The V gene's germline CDR1 is MGHRA and CDR2 YSYEKL. The CDR3 nucleotides read TGCGCCAGCAGCCCCGGGGGGGGGCCTGGAAACACCATATATTTT. It translates to CASSPGGGPGNTIYF.

In this sample, this clonotype turned up a few times. The chain recombines TRBV2 with TRBJ1-1; no firm D call. The ends were cut back, 2 bases at V and 8 bases at J, with 6 bases in the middle. Germline assignment: CDR1 SNHLY and CDR2 FYNNEI. This CDR3 has 11 residues. CDR3 sequence reads: CASSELGEAFF. CDR3 nucleotides: TGTGCCAGCAGTGAACTGGGGGAAGCTTTCTTT.

This clonotype was observed at least ten times. The rearrangement uses TRBV2 and TRBJ2-1, with D maybe TRBD2 (6 bases). Trimming removed 4 bases at V and 0 bases at J, with 10 bases between. CDR1 and CDR2 (germline): SNHLY, FYNNEI. This CDR3 region has 15 residues. CDR3 sequence: CASSGGESSYNEQFF. DNA for the CDR3: TGTGCCAGCAGTGGGGGGGAGAGCTCCTACAATGAGCAGTTCTTC.

This chain uses TRBV7-9 with TRBJ1-2; D not resolved. This CDR3 has 13 amino acids. CDR1 and CDR2 from the germline V gene are SEHNR and FQNEAQ (reference sequence). V was trimmed by 5 bases and J by 0 bases, leaving 7 bases between them. The chain's CDR3 is CASSPLTNYGYTF. CDR3 sequence (DNA): TGTGCCAGCAGCCCGTTGACTAACTATGGCTACACCTTC.

The chain combines TRBV7-2 with TRBJ1-1; 7 nucleotides agree with TRBD1. CDR1 SGHTA and CDR2 FQGNSA come from the germline V gene. This CDR3 contains 13 residues. V lost 5 bases to trimming and J lost 5 bases; unmatched junction nucleotides: 5. CDR3 residues: CASSGSGGTEAFF. The CDR3 DNA sequence: TGTGCCAGCAGCGGATCAGGGGGGACTGAAGCTTTCTTT.

This chain links TRBV5-5 with TRBJ2-3; 9 positions agree with TRBD2. Losses at the gene ends were 3 bases for V and 3 bases for J; bases not matched to a gene: 5. The CDR3 spans 15 residues. CDR1 and CDR2 (germline): SGHKS, YYEKEE (reference sequence). The CDR3 DNA sequence: TGTGCCAGCAGCTCGGCTAGCGGGATGACAGATACGCAGTATTTT. Translating it yields CASSSASGMTDTQYF.